The 8 T cell receptor beta chains listed next were all sequenced from one sample in a study of CD8+CD57+ T cells in acquired aplastic anemia. According to the study, genomic DNA was the template for TCR beta VDJ and CDR3 profiling. TCRdb independently ran MiXCR on the reads; one entry per CDR3 protein. Of 220,000 or so distinct CDR3 sequences in the sample, approximately 65% were seen once. Patients chosen for sequencing had shown CD8+CD57+ cell expansion by flow cytometry. Source material: sorted CD4+, CD8+, or CD8+CD57+ T cells (not recorded which) from PBMCs. These TCRs come from a human donor with aplastic anemia.

CDR3 amino acids: CASSEVTGVNEKLFF. The CDR3 DNA is TGTGCCAGCAGTGAGGTTACAGGGGTTAATGAAAAACTGTTTTTT. The chain employs TRBV25-1 and TRBJ1-4; 7 nucleotides line up with TRBD1. J lost 4 bases, V lost 3 bases, and 5 bases had no gene match. Germline CDR1 and CDR2: MGHDK and SYGVNS. CDR3 size: 15 residues.

The chain has TRBV7-8 and TRBJ2-1, with D maybe TRBD1 (6 bases). Trimming took 4 bases from V and 12 from J, leaving 16 bases between them. The CDR3 loop spans 13 amino acids. In germline, CDR1 is SGHVS, CDR2 FQNEAQ. The CDR3 DNA sequence: TGTGCCAGCAGCTCCCGACAGGTGATAATGCAGTTCTTC. This translates into CASSSRQVIMQFF. Based on the CDR3 plus reference TRBV7-8 and TRBJ2-1, the full variable domain is GAGVSQSPRYKVAKRGQDVALRCDPISGHVSLFWYQQALGQGPEFLTYFQNEAQLDKSGLPSDRFFAERPEGSVSTLKIQRTQQEDSAVYLCASSSRQVIMQFFGPGTRLTVL.

The sample holds one count of this clonotype. This sequence joins TRBV7-2 and TRBJ2-3; 9 positions agree with TRBD2. CDR1 is SGHTA and CDR2 is FQGNSA in the germline V gene. Losses at the gene ends were 4 bases for V and 8 bases for J; bases not matched to a gene: 10. The CDR3 sequence is 15 residues long. CDR3 DNA: TGTGCCAGCAGCTCAGCTAGCGGGGCGGGGGGTACGCAGTATTTT. Protein product: CASSSASGAGGTQYF. Filled out from reference TRBV7-2 and TRBJ2-3, the complete variable domain reads GAGVSQSPSNKVTEKGKDVELRCDPISGHTALYWYRQSLGQGLEFLIYFQGNSAPDKSGLPSDRFSAERTGGSVSTLTIQRTQQEDSAVYLCASSSASGAGGTQYFGPGTRLTVL.

This clonotype turned up a few times. V is TRBV12-3 or TRBV12-4 and J is TRBJ1-1; D is unclear. The CDR3 is 14 amino acids. Trimming shortened V by 6 bases and J by 0 bases, and 11 bases separated the two germline ends. The CDR3 region is CASSSVDLNTEAFF. The CDR3 region has the DNA TGTGCCAGCAGCTCCGTCGATCTGAACACTGAAGCTTTCTTT.

The chain is built from TRBV14 and TRBJ1-6, with TRBD1 identical over 10 bases. Germline V CDR1 and CDR2: SGHDN, FVKESK. The CDR3 length is 14 residues. Trimming cost V 5 bases and J 9 bases; bases outside gene matches: 4. CDR3 nucleotides: TGTGCCAGCAGCTTCGGGACAGGGGCTTCACCCCTCCACTTT. Protein product: CASSFGTGASPLHF.

The chain has TRBV5-1 and TRBJ1-4; D is perhaps TRBD1 (5 bases). CDR3 length: 13 amino acids. Per germline, CDR1 SGHRS and CDR2 YFSETQ. Trimming took 4 bases from V and 5 from J, leaving 9 bases between them. The chain's CDR3 is CASSAGTNEKLFF. Written as DNA, the CDR3 is TGCGCCAGCAGCGCCGGGACGAATGAAAAACTGTTTTTT.

The chain employs TRBV6-2 or TRBV6-3 and TRBJ2-5; 7 positions match TRBD1. The CDR3 spans 16 residues. V was pared by 5 bases and J by 0 bases, with 9 bases of the junction left unmatched. CDR1 is MNHEY, CDR2 SVGEGT, per germline. CDR3 in amino acids: CASSTPRTGHQETQYF. CDR3 DNA sequence: TGTGCCAGCAGTACCCCAAGGACAGGACACCAAGAGACCCAGTACTTC.

The CDR3 loop is CSASPGDRLAGGPYNEQFF. In DNA, the CDR3 is TGCAGTGCTAGCCCCGGGGATCGACTAGCGGGGGGGCCGTATAATGAGCAGTTCTTC. The chain is built from TRBV20-1 and TRBJ2-1; 14 bases are a match to TRBD2. V lost 3 bases and J lost 7; bases outside the gene matches: 17. Germline CDR1 reads DFQATT; CDR2 reads SNEGSKA (reference sequence). This CDR3 region has 19 residues.